The source of this T cell receptor (beta chain) is a study of blood T cell repertoires in COVID-19. Whole-study context: Some COVID-19 samples were acute and others convalescent; all came from the United States, Italy and Spain.

Assignments of participants to cohorts depended upon their own reported clinical history. The CDR3 sequence is 20 residues long. J lost 5 bases, V lost 1 base, and 15 bases had no gene match. CDR1 LGHDT and CDR2 YNNKEL come from the germline V gene (reference sequence). Libraries were prepared by immunoSEQ multiplex PCR; TCRdb keeps only in-frame clonotypes and omits some of them. The table lists some 300,000 clones, roughly 86% of them singletons. The chain couples TRBV3-1 (or the pseudogene TRBV3-2) to TRBJ2-3; 13 nucleotides line up with TRBD2. Input material: PBMCs or T cells enriched from blood (not recorded which). The clonotype originates from a woman in her thirties who had recovered from COVID-19. CDR3 sequence (DNA): TGTGCCAGCAGCCAAGTAGAGACTAGCGGGAGGTTGGGTATTATAGATACGCAGTATTTT. Translation gives CASSQVETSGRLGIIDTQYF.